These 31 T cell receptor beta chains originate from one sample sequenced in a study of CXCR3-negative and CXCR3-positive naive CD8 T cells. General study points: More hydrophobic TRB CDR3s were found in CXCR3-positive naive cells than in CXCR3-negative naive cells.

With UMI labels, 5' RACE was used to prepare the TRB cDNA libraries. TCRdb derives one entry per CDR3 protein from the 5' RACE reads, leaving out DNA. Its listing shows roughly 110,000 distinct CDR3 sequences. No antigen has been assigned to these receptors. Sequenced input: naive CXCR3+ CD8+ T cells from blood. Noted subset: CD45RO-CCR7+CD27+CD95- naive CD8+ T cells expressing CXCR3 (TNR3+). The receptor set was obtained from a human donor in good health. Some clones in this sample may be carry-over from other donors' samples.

The CDR3 reads CASSITDLYEQYF. The chain recombines TRBV7-9 with TRBJ2-7. From germline, CDR1 is SEHNR and CDR2 FQNEAQ (reference sequence). CDR3 length equals 13 residues.

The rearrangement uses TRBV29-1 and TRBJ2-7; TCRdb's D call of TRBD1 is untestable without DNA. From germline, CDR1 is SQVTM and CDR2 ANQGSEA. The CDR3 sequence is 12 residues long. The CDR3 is CSVGQGAYEQYF.

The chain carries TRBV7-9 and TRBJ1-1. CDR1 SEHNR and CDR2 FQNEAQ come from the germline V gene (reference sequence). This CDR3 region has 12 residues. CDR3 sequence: CASRYGGTEAFF.

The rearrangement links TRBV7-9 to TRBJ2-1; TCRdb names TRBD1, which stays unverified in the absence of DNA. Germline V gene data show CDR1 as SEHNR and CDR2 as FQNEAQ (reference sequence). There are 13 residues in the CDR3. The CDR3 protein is CASSLALGGEQFF.

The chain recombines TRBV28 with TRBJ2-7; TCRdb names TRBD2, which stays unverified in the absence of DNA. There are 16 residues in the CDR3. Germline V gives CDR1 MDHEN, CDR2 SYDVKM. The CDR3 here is CASSFRGLAGENEQYF.

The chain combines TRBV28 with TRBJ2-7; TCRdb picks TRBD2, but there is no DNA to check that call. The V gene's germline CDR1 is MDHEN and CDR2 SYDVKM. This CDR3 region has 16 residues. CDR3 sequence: CASSAGTTFPPYEQYF. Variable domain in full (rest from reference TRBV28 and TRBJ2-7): DVKVTQSSRYLVKRTGEKVFLECVQDMDHENMFWYRQDPGLGLRLIYFSYDVKMKEKGDIPEGYSVSREKKERFSLILESASTNQTSMYLCASSAGTTFPPYEQYFGPGTRLTVT.

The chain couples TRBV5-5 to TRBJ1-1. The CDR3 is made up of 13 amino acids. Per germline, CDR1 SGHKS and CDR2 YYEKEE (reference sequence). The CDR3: CASSLWEGTLAFF.

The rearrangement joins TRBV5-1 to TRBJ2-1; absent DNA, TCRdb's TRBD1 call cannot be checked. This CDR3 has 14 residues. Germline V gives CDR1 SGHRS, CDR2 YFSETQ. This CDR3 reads CASSAWDRHNEQFF. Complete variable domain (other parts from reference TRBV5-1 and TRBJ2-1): KAGVTQTPRYLIKTRGQQVTLSCSPISGHRSVSWYQQTPGQGLQFLFEYFSETQRNKGNFPGRFSGRQFSNSRSEMNVSTLELGDSALYLCASSAWDRHNEQFFGPGTRLTVL.

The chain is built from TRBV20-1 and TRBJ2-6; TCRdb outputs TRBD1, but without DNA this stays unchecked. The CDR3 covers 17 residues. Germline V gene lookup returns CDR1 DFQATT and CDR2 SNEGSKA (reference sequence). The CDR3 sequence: CSAPDRKAVSGANVLTF.

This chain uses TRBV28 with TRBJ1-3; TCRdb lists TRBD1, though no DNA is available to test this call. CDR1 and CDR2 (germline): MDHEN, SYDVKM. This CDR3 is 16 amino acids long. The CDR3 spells CASTPRMGDSGNTIYF.

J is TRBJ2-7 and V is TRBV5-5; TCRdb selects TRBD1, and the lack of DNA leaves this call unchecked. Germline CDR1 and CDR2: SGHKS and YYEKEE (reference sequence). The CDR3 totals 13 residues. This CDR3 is CASSSGTTYEQYF.

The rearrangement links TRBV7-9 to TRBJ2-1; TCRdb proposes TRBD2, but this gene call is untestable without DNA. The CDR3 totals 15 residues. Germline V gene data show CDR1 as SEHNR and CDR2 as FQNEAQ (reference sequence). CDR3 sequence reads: CASTADLAGGNEQFF. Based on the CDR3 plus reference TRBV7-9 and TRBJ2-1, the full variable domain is DTGVSQNPRHKITKRGQNVTFRCDPISEHNRLYWYRQTLGQGPEFLTYFQNEAQLEKSRLLSDRFSAERPKGSFSTLEIQRTEQGDSAMYLCASTADLAGGNEQFFGPGTRLTVL.

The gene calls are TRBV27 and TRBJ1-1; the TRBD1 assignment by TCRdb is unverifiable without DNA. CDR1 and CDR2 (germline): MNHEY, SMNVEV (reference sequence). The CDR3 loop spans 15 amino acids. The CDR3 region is CASSLFGGANTEAFF.

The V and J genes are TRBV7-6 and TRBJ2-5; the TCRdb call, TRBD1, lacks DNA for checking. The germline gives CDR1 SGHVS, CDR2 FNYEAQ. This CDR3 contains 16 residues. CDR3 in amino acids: CASSSLTGGGYETQYF.

CDR3 sequence: CASSPGQERAFF. The chain is built from TRBV5-6 and TRBJ1-1; the TRBD1 assignment by TCRdb is unverifiable without DNA. Germline assignment: CDR1 SGHDT and CDR2 YYEEEE. The CDR3 sequence is 12 residues long. Combining the CDR3 with reference TRBV5-6 and TRBJ1-1 gives the whole variable domain DAGVTQSPTHLIKTRGQQVTLRCSPKSGHDTVSWYQQALGQGPQFIFQYYEEEERQRGNFPDRFSGHQFPNYSSELNVNALLLGDSALYLCASSPGQERAFFGQGTRLTVV.

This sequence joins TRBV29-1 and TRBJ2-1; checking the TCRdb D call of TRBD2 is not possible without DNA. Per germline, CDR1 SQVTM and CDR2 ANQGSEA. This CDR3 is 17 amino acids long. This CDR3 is CSGLLAGGFISYNEQFF.

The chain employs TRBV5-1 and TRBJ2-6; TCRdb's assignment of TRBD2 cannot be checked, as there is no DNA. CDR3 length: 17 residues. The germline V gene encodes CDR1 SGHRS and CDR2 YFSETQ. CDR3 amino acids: CASSPRTFISGANVLTF.

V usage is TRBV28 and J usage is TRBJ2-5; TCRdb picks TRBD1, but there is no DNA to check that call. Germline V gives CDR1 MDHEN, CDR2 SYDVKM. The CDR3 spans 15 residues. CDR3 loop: CASRGGTSYQETQYF.

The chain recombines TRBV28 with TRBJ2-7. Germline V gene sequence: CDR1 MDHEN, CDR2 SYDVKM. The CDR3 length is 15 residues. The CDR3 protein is CASSFNDRSSYEQYF.

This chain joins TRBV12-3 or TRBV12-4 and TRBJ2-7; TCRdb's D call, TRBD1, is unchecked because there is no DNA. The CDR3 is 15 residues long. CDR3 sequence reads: CASSSGQGNPYEQYF.

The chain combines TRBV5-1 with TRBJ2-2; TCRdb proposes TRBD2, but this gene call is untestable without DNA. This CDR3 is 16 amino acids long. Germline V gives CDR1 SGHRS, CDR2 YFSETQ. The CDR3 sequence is CASSLAGPAGTGELFF. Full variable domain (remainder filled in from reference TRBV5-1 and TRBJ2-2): KAGVTQTPRYLIKTRGQQVTLSCSPISGHRSVSWYQQTPGQGLQFLFEYFSETQRNKGNFPGRFSGRQFSNSRSEMNVSTLELGDSALYLCASSLAGPAGTGELFFGEGSRLTVL.

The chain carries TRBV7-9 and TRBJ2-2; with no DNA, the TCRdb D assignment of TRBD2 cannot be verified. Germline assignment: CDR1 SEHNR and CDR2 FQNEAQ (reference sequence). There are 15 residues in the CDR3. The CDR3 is CASSLAGPDPGELFF.

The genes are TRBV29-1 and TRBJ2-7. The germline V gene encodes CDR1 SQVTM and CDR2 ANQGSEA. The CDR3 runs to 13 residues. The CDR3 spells CSVVPGSSYEQYF.

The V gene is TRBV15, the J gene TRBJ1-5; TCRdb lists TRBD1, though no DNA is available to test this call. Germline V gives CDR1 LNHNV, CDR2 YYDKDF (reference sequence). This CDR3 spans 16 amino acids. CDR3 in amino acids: CATSTRDRVGNQPQHF.

This chain's CDR3 is CATSDLTSAYNEQFF. The chain combines TRBV24-1 with TRBJ2-1. Germline CDR1 reads KGHDR; CDR2 reads SFDVKD. This CDR3 is 15 amino acids long.

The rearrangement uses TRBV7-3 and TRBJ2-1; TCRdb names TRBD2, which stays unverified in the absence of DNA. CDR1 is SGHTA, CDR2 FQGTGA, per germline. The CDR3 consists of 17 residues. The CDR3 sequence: CASSLNPGLAGDNEQFF.

The CDR3 reads CASSYRDTYEQFF. This chain joins TRBV7-7 and TRBJ2-1; TCRdb outputs TRBD1, but without DNA this stays unchecked. CDR1 and CDR2 from the germline V gene are SSHAT and FNYEAQ (reference sequence). This CDR3 comprises 13 residues.

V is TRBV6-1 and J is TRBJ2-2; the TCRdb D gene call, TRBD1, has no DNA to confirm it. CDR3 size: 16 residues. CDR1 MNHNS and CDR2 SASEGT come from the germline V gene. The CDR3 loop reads CASSEMRGTNTGELFF.

The CDR3 sequence is CASSSSGFHEQYF. The chain couples TRBV7-9 to TRBJ2-7. From germline, CDR1 is SEHNR and CDR2 FQNEAQ (reference sequence). There are 13 residues in the CDR3.

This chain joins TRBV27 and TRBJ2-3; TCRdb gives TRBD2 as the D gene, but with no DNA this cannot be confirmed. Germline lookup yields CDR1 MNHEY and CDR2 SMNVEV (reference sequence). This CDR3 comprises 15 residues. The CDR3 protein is CASSASGGAGDTQYF.

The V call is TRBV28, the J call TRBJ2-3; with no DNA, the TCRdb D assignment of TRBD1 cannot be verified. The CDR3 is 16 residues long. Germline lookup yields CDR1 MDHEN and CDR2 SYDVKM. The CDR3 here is CASSPLQGANTDTQYF.